A single sample gave rise to the 7 T cell receptor beta chains below, sequenced in a study of radiation and T cells in renal cell carcinoma (dated by TCRdb to 2018 to 2020). Library prep was done by the immunoSEQ multiplex PCR assay. In TCRdb, the immuneACCESS table is reduced to in-frame sequences with V and J assigned. These tables do not hold every clone; where another copy was compared, an unresolved V gene accounts for under half, and the others remain unexplained. The sample data list 130,000 to 150,000 clones, and roughly 90% of these were observed just once. In total, the top ten clones hold around 4% of the sample. Read against the paper, the sample's time point label means: baseline pretreatment blood. Explained via the paper, the treatment or condition label denotes: 15 Gy SBRT to primary tumor, nephrectomy 4 weeks later. Sequenced here: blood, sampled from a patient whose treatment included radiotherapy and nephrectomy. Receptors were obtained from a woman in her 70s with renal cell carcinoma.

The chain couples TRBV12-1 to TRBJ1-1; the table's D gene call, TRBD1, was not cross checked with the DNA. TRBV12-1 constitutes a pseudogene. The CDR3 has 14 amino acids. The CDR3 DNA reads as TGTGCCAGCAGCGGGGGACAGGGGTATACTGAAGCTTTCTTT. Its protein product is CASSGGQGYTEAFF.

This clone was observed a handful of times. This chain connects TRBV6-5 to TRBJ2-3; perhaps TRBD1 as D (6 bases). Trimming stripped 8 bases from V and 4 bases from J, with 16 bases between. Germline CDR1 reads MNHEY; CDR2 reads SVGAGI. This CDR3 has 14 residues. The CDR3 DNA sequence: TGTGCCAGCGGGGGACACCGGGGACCAGATACGCAGTATTTT. Residues: CASGGHRGPDTQYF.

The chain is built from TRBV4-2 and TRBJ1-4; perhaps TRBD1 as D (6 bases). CDR1 LGHNA and CDR2 YNFKEQ come from the germline V gene. With 4 bases removed from V and 0 bases from J, the gap between germline ends came to 15 bases. This CDR3 spans 17 amino acids. The CDR3 coding sequence is TGTGCCAGCAGCCTAGTCGACAGGTCCACAACTAATGAAAAACTGTTTTTT. It specifies CASSLVDRSTTNEKLFF.

This sequence joins TRBV11-1 and TRBJ2-7; D is unresolved. Germline V CDR1 and CDR2: SGHAT, FQDESV (reference sequence). This CDR3 spans 15 amino acids. Trimming removed 6 bases at V and 0 bases at J, with 15 bases between. Here the CDR3 reads CASRSPGSSSYEQYF. The CDR3 coding sequence is TGTGCCAGCAGATCGCCCGGCAGCAGCTCCTACGAGCAGTACTTC.

The DNA of the CDR3 is TGCGCCAGCAGCTTTGGGACTAGCTTCGATGAGCAGTTCTTC. Translated, it gives CASSFGTSFDEQFF. V is TRBV5-1 and J is TRBJ2-1, with TRBD2 matching over 9 bases. The CDR3 spans 14 residues. V lost 2 bases and J lost 8; bases outside the gene matches: 5. The germline V gene encodes CDR1 SGHRS and CDR2 YFSETQ.

V gene TRBV7-9 combines with J gene TRBJ1-4, with 8 bases identical to TRBD1. Germline-derived CDR1 and CDR2 are SEHNR and FQNEAQ (reference sequence). CDR3 length: 16 amino acids. The V and J ends lost 3 bases and 8 bases, in that order; junction bases with no gene match: 11. CDR3 region: CASSFNTGGSGEKLFF. CDR3 DNA sequence: TGTGCCAGCAGCTTTAACACAGGGGGGTCGGGCGAAAAACTGTTTTTT.

V gene TRBV19 combines with J gene TRBJ1-6; maybe TRBD1 (5 bases). Trimming left V 10 bases short and J 1 base short, with 14 bases between. There are 15 residues in the CDR3. The germline CDR1 and CDR2 sequences are LNHDA and SQIVND (reference sequence). The CDR3 loop reads CATALGASYNSPLHF. The CDR3 DNA reads TGTGCCACCGCACTAGGGGCGTCCTATAATTCACCCCTCCACTTT.